Below are 28 T cell receptor beta chains sequenced from a single sample in a study of CD8+ T cells in alopecia areata (dated by TCRdb to between 2017 and 2018). The time point label of this sample denotes: less than five weeks on oral tofacitinib. Taken with the paper, the label for treatment or condition translates to: oral pan-JAK inhibitor, 5-10 mg twice daily. The library was generated by the immunoSEQ multiplex PCR assay. To provide template for TCR sequencing, every sample had RNA extracted and reverse transcribed into cDNA. The immuneACCESS repertoire file appears here via TCRdb, limited to in-frame rearrangements. These files lack a portion of the clones; in checked studies, under half of the deficit traces to unresolved V genes, and the cause of the others is not known. The sample yields about 150,000 clones; about 59% were counted once. The biggest ten clones account for 15% to 20% of the sample.

The source material was CD8+ T cells sorted from blood, sampled at week 4, from a patient treated with tofacitinib. These receptor sequences come from a human donor with alopecia areata.

The gene calls are TRBV2 and TRBJ2-3, with TRBD2 matching 8 bases. This CDR3 spans 16 amino acids. With V trimmed by 3 bases and J by 2 bases, 7 bases remained unmatched. Germline V gene sequence: CDR1 SNHLY, CDR2 FYNNEI. In DNA, the CDR3 is TGTGCCAGCAGTGATGGCGCGGGGGGCCACACAGATACGCAGTATTTT. Its translation is CASSDGAGGHTDTQYF.

This clone has just a few counts. The chain combines TRBV5-1 with TRBJ2-7, with 11 bases aligning to TRBD1. The germline CDR1 and CDR2 sequences are SGHRS and YFSETQ. The CDR3 has 15 amino acids. V dropped 6 bases and J dropped 5; count of bases not matched to a gene: 10. CDR3 DNA: TGCGCCAGCACCAAAGGGACAGGGGGTTTCCACGAGCAGTACTTC. Its protein is CASTKGTGGFHEQYF.

Of note for this clone: At one of its ends the junction is not consistent with the germline gene, which may arise from a read error. The V gene is TRBV13, the J gene TRBJ1-6; 8 bases line up with TRBD1. Germline assignment: CDR1 PRHDT and CDR2 FYEKMQ (reference sequence). The CDR3 extends over 12 amino acids. The CDR3 DNA sequence: TGTGCCAGCAGTCCAGACAGGGGCGTCCTCCTCTTT. As protein: CASSPDRGVLLF.

This clone has a handful of counts. V usage is TRBV6-5 and J usage is TRBJ2-5; 8 nucleotides match TRBD2. The V gene end was trimmed by 5 bases and the J gene end by 9 bases; junction bases not matched to a gene: 11. The CDR3 covers 14 residues. Germline CDR1 MNHEY, CDR2 SVGAGI. DNA of the CDR3: TGTGCCAGCAGTAGCTCGGGACTAGGAGTGGCCCAGTACTTC. Protein: CASSSSGLGVAQYF.

As for this clone: The CDR3 carries no conserved terminal phenylalanine or tryptophan, so it likely arises from a read error. No DNA is shown, since the ends of the CDR3 on it are uncertain; the CDR3 is the one TCRdb lists. This chain connects TRBV30 to TRBJ1-3. Germline values: CDR1 GTSNPN, CDR2 SVGIG (reference sequence). The CDR3 totals 12 residues, both ends included. The CDR3 region is CAWSLEAKPLVA.

This sequence joins TRBV6-5 and TRBJ1-2; 8 bases match TRBD1. V was clipped by 6 bases and J by 2 bases; unmatched bases: 5. Germline V CDR1 and CDR2: MNHEY, SVGAGI. This CDR3 comprises 14 residues. The CDR3 reads CASSPGQGNYGYTF. The DNA for the CDR3 is TGTGCCAGCAGCCCCGGACAGGGAAACTATGGCTACACCTTC.

For this clone: Its ends do not fully match the called genes, so a read error is possible. The chain recombines TRBV27 with TRBJ2-7; D is possibly TRBD2 (6 bases). The CDR3 loop spans 12 amino acids. Per the germline V gene, CDR1 is MNHEY and CDR2 is SMNVEV (reference sequence). CDR3 in amino acids: CASTDGGSRMDF. In DNA, the CDR3 is TGTGCCAGCACCGATGGAGGGAGTAGGATGGACTTC.

The chain combines TRBV6-6 with TRBJ2-7, with 11 bases identical to TRBD2. V shed 5 bases, J shed 2 bases, and the junction held 2 bases outside the gene matches. Germline V CDR1 and CDR2: MNHNY, SVGAGI (reference sequence). The CDR3 has 14 amino acids. CDR3 sequence reads: CASSDSGGAYEQYF. CDR3 sequence (DNA): TGTGCCAGCAGTGATAGCGGGGGGGCCTACGAGCAGTACTTC.

This clone has a handful of counts. The V call is TRBV10-2, the J call TRBJ2-7; D gene unclear. Trimming stripped 10 bases from V and 6 bases from J, with 10 bases between. The CDR3 has 10 residues. Germline CDR1 reads WSHSY; CDR2 reads SAAADI. The CDR3 loop reads CATQDIEQYF. The CDR3 bases are TGCGCCACCCAAGACATCGAGCAGTACTTC.

This clone turned up a few times. The CDR3 protein is CASSLGHSMDTQYF. DNA for the CDR3: TGTGCCAGCAGTTTGGGACATTCTATGGATACGCAGTATTTT. V is TRBV7-8 and J is TRBJ2-3; D is perhaps TRBD1 (6 bases). V shed 6 bases and J shed 6 bases, with 16 bases lying between them. CDR1 is SGHVS and CDR2 is FQNEAQ in the germline V gene. The CDR3 has 14 amino acids.

The CDR3 loop is CASSQDPGGQPQHF. CDR3 in DNA: TGCGCCAGCAGCCAAGATCCGGGAGGGCAGCCCCAGCATTTT. The chain recombines TRBV4-3 with TRBJ1-5, with D unclear. Germline loops: CDR1 LGHNA, CDR2 YSLEER. This CDR3 is 14 amino acids long. The V and J ends lost 0 bases and 7 bases respectively, with 10 bases between them.

This clone was recorded a few times. The gene calls are TRBV19 and TRBJ2-3; the match to TRBD1 covers 10 bases. The length of the CDR3 is 16 residues. CDR1 is LNHDA and CDR2 is SQIVND in the germline V gene (reference sequence). Trimming at V came to 4 bases and at J to 5 bases, leaving 9 bases not matched to a gene. Here the CDR3 reads CASSTRDRGIIDTQYF. The DNA of the CDR3 is TGTGCCAGTAGTACGCGGGACAGGGGAATCATAGATACGCAGTATTTT.

This clone was picked up a small number of times. V usage is TRBV6-6 and J usage is TRBJ1-1; unclear D gene. Looked up from germline, CDR1 is MNHNY and CDR2 is SVGAGI (reference sequence). V was clipped by 2 bases and J by 3 bases, with 16 bases between them. There are 16 residues in the CDR3. CDR3 amino acids: CASSYPSHGGYTEAFF. The CDR3 DNA is TGTGCCAGCAGTTACCCCTCCCACGGCGGGTACACTGAAGCTTTCTTT.

V usage is TRBV9 and J usage is TRBJ2-1; no reliable D call. Germline CDR1 is SGDLS and CDR2 is YYNGEE. V gave up 4 bases and J gave up 2 bases, with 16 bases separating them. The CDR3 has 16 residues. The CDR3 loop is CASSNEEISTYNEQFF. The CDR3 DNA sequence: TGTGCCAGCAGCAATGAGGAAATTTCCACCTACAATGAGCAGTTCTTC.

The rearrangement joins TRBV9 to TRBJ1-1; TRBD1 might be the D (5 bases). The V and J ends lost 3 bases and 0 bases respectively, with 9 bases between them. The CDR3 sequence is 14 residues long. Germline CDR1 reads SGDLS; CDR2 reads YYNGEE. CDR3: CASSGGFLNTEAFF. CDR3 coding DNA: TGTGCCAGCAGCGGGGGGTTCCTGAACACTGAAGCTTTCTTT. Using reference TRBV9 and TRBJ1-1 for the parts outside the CDR3, the full variable domain is DSGVTQTPKHLITATGQRVTLRCSPRSGDLSVYWYQQSLDQGLQFLIQYYNGEERAKGNILERFSAQQFPDLHSELNLSSLELGDSALYFCASSGGFLNTEAFFGQGTRLTVV.

The chain carries TRBV29-1 and TRBJ2-5, with a weak D call TRBD1 (6 bases). This CDR3 region has 12 residues. The V gene's germline CDR1 is SQVTM and CDR2 ANQGSEA. Trimming pared 4 bases from V and 4 bases from J, leaving 10 bases between. CDR3 loop: CSVAGDGETQYF. The CDR3 DNA follows: TGCAGCGTTGCAGGGGACGGAGAGACCCAGTACTTC.

This rearrangement joins TRBV7-3 to TRBJ1-1; no definite D call. V dropped 2 bases and J dropped 1 base, with 11 bases sitting between them. The CDR3 is 15 amino acids. Germline CDR1 reads SGHTA; CDR2 reads FQGTGA. CDR3 in DNA: TGTGCCAGCAGCTTAGAGGACGATACGAACACTGAAGCTTTCTTT. Translated, it gives CASSLEDDTNTEAFF.

This chain connects TRBV18 to TRBJ2-5; 10 bases align to TRBD1. TRBJ2-7 matches the DNA end more closely, so the J call is doubtful. This CDR3 has 16 residues. CDR1 and CDR2 from the germline V gene are KGHSH and LQKENI. The CDR3 reads CASSPLKGQGIHEQYF. In DNA, the CDR3 is TGTGCCAGCTCACCCTTAAAGGGACAGGGGATCCACGAGCAGTACTTC.

This rearrangement joins TRBV4-1 to TRBJ1-6; D gene ambiguous. The CDR3 loop spans 15 amino acids. Germline assignment: CDR1 MGHRA and CDR2 YSYEKL. Deletions cut 2 bases from V and 7 bases from J, with 12 bases between. As DNA, the CDR3 is TGCGCCAGCAGCCAACCAGGCCACGCGAATTCACCCCTCCACTTT. Protein product: CASSQPGHANSPLHF.

The chain has TRBV7-9 and TRBJ2-3, with 9 bases matching TRBD2. The CDR3 is 17 residues long. Losses at the gene ends were 5 bases for V and 4 bases for J; bases not matched to a gene: 13. CDR1 SEHNR and CDR2 FQNEAQ come from the germline V gene (reference sequence). CDR3 sequence (DNA): TGTGCCAGCAGCGGTCCGGGGGGGACTAGCCCCCCAGATACGCAGTATTTT. Translating gives CASSGPGGTSPPDTQYF.

The genes are TRBV4-1 and TRBJ2-5, with D possibly called TRBD1 or TRBD2 (6 bases each). The CDR3 has 14 residues. The germline gives CDR1 MGHRA, CDR2 YSYEKL. V was cut by 0 bases and J by 5 bases, with 10 bases left in between. CDR3 loop: CASSQDQGGETQYF. CDR3 bases: TGCGCCAGCAGCCAAGATCAAGGGGGGGAGACCCAGTACTTC.

V is TRBV27 and J is TRBJ2-3, with D perhaps matching TRBD1 (6 bases). This CDR3 has 16 amino acids. Between the trimmed V and J ends, which lost 5 bases and 6 bases, there was a span of 21 bases. Germline lookup yields CDR1 MNHEY and CDR2 SMNVEV (reference sequence). CDR3 nucleotide sequence: TGTGCCAGCAGTGTAACTCTGACAGGCCTTGGGGATACGCAGTATTTT. Translation: CASSVTLTGLGDTQYF.

This chain joins TRBV14 and TRBJ2-1; D not resolved. V was cut by 2 bases and J by 11 bases, with 16 bases left in between. CDR1 is SGHDN and CDR2 is FVKESK in the germline V gene. There are 14 residues in the CDR3. Here the CDR3 DNA reads TGTGCCAGCAGCCAAATTCGATCTGGCAAGAAGCAGTTCTTC. This translates into CASSQIRSGKKQFF.

The rearrangement uses TRBV19 and TRBJ1-5; D remains unclear. Germline CDR1 is LNHDA and CDR2 is SQIVND (reference sequence). Trimming took 3 bases from V and 7 from J, leaving 16 bases between them. CDR3 size: 15 residues. CDR3 in amino acids: CASSIVKGRRQPQHF. The CDR3 region has the DNA TGTGCCAGTAGTATTGTGAAGGGCCGGCGGCAGCCCCAGCATTTT.

The chain carries TRBV7-2 and TRBJ2-3; D ambiguous. CDR1 is SGHTA and CDR2 is FQGNSA in the germline V gene. Deletions cut 2 bases from V and 2 bases from J, with 2 bases between. This CDR3 is 12 amino acids long. For the CDR3, the DNA is TGTGCCAGCAGCTTACCCACAGATACGCAGTATTTT. As protein: CASSLPTDTQYF.

This chain links TRBV5-6 with TRBJ1-2; D call uncertain. V lost 5 bases and J lost 1, with 18 bases in between. Looked up from germline, CDR1 is SGHDT and CDR2 is YYEEEE. CDR3 length: 16 residues. The DNA of the CDR3 is TGTGCCAGCAGGCCTGCATTGGGATCCTTTAACTATGGCTACACCTTC. Residues: CASRPALGSFNYGYTF.

This clone was seen more than once but under ten times. V usage is TRBV27 and J usage is TRBJ2-5; D is ambiguous. Germline loops: CDR1 MNHEY, CDR2 SMNVEV (reference sequence). CDR3 length equals 12 residues. V lost 4 bases, J lost 7 bases, and 10 bases lay in between. The CDR3 region has the DNA TGTGCCAGCAGTTCCTATACGGGGACCCAGTACTTC. Amino acids: CASSSYTGTQYF.

This clone was counted between two and nine times. The gene calls are TRBV11-1 and TRBJ2-7, with 10 bases identical to TRBD1. Germline CDR1 SGHAT, CDR2 FQDESV (reference sequence). V lost 8 bases to trimming and J lost 5 bases; unmatched junction nucleotides: 6. This CDR3 contains 13 residues. The CDR3 protein is CASRDRGVHEQYF. DNA of the CDR3: TGTGCCAGCCGGGACAGGGGCGTCCACGAGCAGTACTTC.